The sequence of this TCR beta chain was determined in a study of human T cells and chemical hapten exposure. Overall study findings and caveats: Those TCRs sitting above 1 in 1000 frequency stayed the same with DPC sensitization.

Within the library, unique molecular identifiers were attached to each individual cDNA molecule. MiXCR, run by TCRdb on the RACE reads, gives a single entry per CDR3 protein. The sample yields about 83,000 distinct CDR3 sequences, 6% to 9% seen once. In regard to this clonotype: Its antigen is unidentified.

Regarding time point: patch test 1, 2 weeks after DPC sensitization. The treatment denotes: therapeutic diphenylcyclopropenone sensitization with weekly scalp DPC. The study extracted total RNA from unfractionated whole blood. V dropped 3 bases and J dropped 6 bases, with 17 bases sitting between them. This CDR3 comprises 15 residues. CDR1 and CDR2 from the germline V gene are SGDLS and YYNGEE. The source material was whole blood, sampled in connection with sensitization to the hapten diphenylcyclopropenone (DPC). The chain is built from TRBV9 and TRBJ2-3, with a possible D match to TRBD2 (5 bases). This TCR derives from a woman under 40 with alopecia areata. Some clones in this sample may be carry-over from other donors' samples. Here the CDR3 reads CASSADATTSDTQYF. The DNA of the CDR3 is TGTGCCAGCAGCGCCGACGCGACTACCTCGGATACGCAGTATTTT. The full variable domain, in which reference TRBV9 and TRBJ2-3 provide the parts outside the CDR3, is DSGVTQTPKHLITATGQRVTLRCSPRSGDLSVYWYQQSLDQGLQFLIQYYNGEERAKGNILERFSAQQFPDLHSELNLSSLELGDSALYFCASSADATTSDTQYFGPGTRLTVL.